One and the same sample provided the 10 T cell receptor beta chains below, sequenced in a study of T cells in Graves' hyperthyroidism and ophthalmopathy. The investigators amplified TCR beta CDR3 regions from RNA transcripts. TCR CDR3 regions were first amplified by RT-PCR with HTBI primers. TCRdb passed the multiplex PCR reads through MiXCR, listing each CDR3 protein once. The profile covers fewer than 400,000 distinct CDR3 sequences, with around 16% appearing a single time and about a quarter taken by the ten largest. Input material: blood. These TCRs come from a woman aged 18-35 years with Graves' hyperthyroidism that later progressed to Graves' ophthalmopathy.

The chain combines TRBV6-5 with TRBJ1-6, with D perhaps TRBD1 (5 bases). The V gene lost 0 bases and the J gene lost 0 bases, with 21 bases spanning the gap. The CDR3 runs 21 residues. CDR1 is MNHEY and CDR2 is SVGAGI in the germline V gene. The CDR3 is CASSYSRGTLLRPSYNSPLHF. The CDR3 DNA sequence: TGTGCCAGCAGTTACTCCCGAGGGACTTTACTAAGACCCTCCTATAATTCACCCCTCCACTTT.

A few counts support this clonotype. The chain combines TRBV7-9 with TRBJ1-1; unclear D gene. V was clipped by 2 bases and J by 7 bases, with 23 bases between them. Germline V CDR1 and CDR2: SEHNR, FQNEAQ (reference sequence). The CDR3 extends over 17 amino acids. CDR3 in amino acids: CASSLSRAGKKENEAFF. Written as DNA, the CDR3 is TGTGCCAGCAGCTTAAGCCGGGCAGGAAAGAAGGAGAATGAAGCTTTCTTT.

Many counts were recorded for this clonotype. This chain joins TRBV12-3 or TRBV12-4 and TRBJ2-5; D gene ambiguous. The CDR3 extends over 11 amino acids. V dropped 3 bases and J dropped 6 bases, with 5 bases sitting between them. CDR3 nucleotides: TGTGCCAGCAGTTTCCTCAAGACCCAGTACTTC. Translation gives CASSFLKTQYF.

The chain has TRBV4-1 and TRBJ2-7; D possibly corresponds to TRBD2 (6 bases). CDR3 size: 16 residues. In germline, CDR1 is MGHRA, CDR2 YSYEKL. With 1 base removed from V and 4 bases from J, the gap between germline ends came to 17 bases. In DNA, the CDR3 is TGCGCCAGCAGCCAAGTACCGACTAGGGGCGCTTACGAGCAGTACTTC. Its protein product is CASSQVPTRGAYEQYF.

The V gene is TRBV2, the J gene TRBJ1-5; possible D gene TRBD1, 6 bases. V lost 6 bases to trimming and J lost 5 bases, with 17 bases between them. The germline V gene has CDR1 SNHLY and CDR2 FYNNEI. This CDR3 is built from 15 residues. CDR3 nucleotide sequence: TGTGCCAGCAGGGGGGCCTTAAGCCGCTATCAGCCCCAGCATTTT. This gives the protein CASRGALSRYQPQHF.

The chain employs TRBV20-1 and TRBJ2-1, with D tentatively TRBD2 (5 bases). Germline CDR1 reads DFQATT; CDR2 reads SNEGSKA (reference sequence). There are 15 residues in the CDR3. The V and J ends lost 5 bases and 0 bases respectively, with 14 bases between them. CDR3 nucleotides: TGCAGTGCTCTTTGGGAGCCAAGCTCCTACAATGAGCAGTTCTTC. This encodes CSALWEPSSYNEQFF.

At least ten counts were recorded for this clonotype. This sequence joins TRBV2 and TRBJ2-7, with TRBD1 matching over 9 bases. Germline CDR1 is SNHLY and CDR2 is FYNNEI. V lost 6 bases to trimming and J lost 3 bases; unmatched junction nucleotides: 12. This CDR3 is built from 16 residues. CDR3 DNA sequence: TGTGCCAGCAGACCTCCGGGACAGGGACCAATCTACGAGCAGTACTTC. Protein: CASRPPGQGPIYEQYF.

The gene calls are TRBV7-6 and TRBJ2-7, with 11 bases fitting TRBD2. CDR1 is SGHVS, CDR2 FNYEAQ, per germline. The CDR3 covers 18 residues. The J segment lost 3 bases and the V segment lost 0 bases, leaving 10 bases of the junction unmatched. CDR3 in amino acids: CASSLAALAGEVGYEQYF. CDR3 nucleotide sequence: TGTGCCAGCAGCTTAGCTGCACTAGCGGGAGAGGTGGGCTACGAGCAGTACTTC. Combining the CDR3 with reference TRBV7-6 and TRBJ2-7 gives the whole variable domain GAGVSQSPRYKVTKRGQDVALRCDPISGHVSLYWYRQALGQGPEFLTYFNYEAQQDKSGLPNDRFSAERPEGSISTLTIQRTEQRDSAMYRCASSLAALAGEVGYEQYFGPGTRLTVT.

The sample holds many counts of this clonotype. This chain uses TRBV20-1 with TRBJ1-5; no clear D. The CDR3 covers 13 residues. Trimming cost V 3 bases and J 6 bases, with 12 bases left between them. Looked up from germline, CDR1 is DFQATT and CDR2 is SNEGSKA (reference sequence). CDR3 bases: TGCAGTGCTAGTGCGTCACAAGGTCAGCCCCAGCATTTT. Translating it yields CSASASQGQPQHF.

Many counts were recorded for this clonotype. This chain joins TRBV2 and TRBJ2-3; D is undetermined. Germline V lookup: CDR1 SNHLY, CDR2 FYNNEI. Trimming took 3 bases from V and 3 from J, leaving 7 bases between them. This CDR3 spans 13 amino acids. The CDR3 DNA is TGTGCCAGCAGTGACCCGGGTACAGATACGCAGTATTTT. It translates to CASSDPGTDTQYF.